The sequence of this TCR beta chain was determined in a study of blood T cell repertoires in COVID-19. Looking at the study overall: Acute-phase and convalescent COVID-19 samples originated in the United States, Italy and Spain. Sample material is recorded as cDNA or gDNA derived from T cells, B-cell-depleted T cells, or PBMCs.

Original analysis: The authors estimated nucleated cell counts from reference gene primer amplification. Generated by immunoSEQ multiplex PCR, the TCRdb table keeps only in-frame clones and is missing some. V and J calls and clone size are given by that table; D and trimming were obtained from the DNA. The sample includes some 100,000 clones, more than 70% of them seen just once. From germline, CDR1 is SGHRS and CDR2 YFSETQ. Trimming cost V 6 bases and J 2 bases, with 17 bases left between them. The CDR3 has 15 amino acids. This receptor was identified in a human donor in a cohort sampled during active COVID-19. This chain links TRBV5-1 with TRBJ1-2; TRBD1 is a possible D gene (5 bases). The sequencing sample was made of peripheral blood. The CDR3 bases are TGCGCCAGCAAGGAGGGGTCTCTGACCAACTATGGCTACACCTTC. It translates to CASKEGSLTNYGYTF.